This T cell receptor (beta chain) is from a study of blood T cell repertoires in COVID-19. Study as a whole: Material from acute and convalescent COVID-19 was sourced from the United States, Italy and Spain. PBMCs, B-cell-depleted T cells, or T cells provided the cDNA or gDNA that made up the material.

As originally analysed: For nucleated cells, counts were estimated from reference gene primer amplification. This table comes from immunoSEQ multiplex PCR, and its TCRdb copy is limited to in-frame clones, with some not included. V and J calls and clone size follow that table, whereas D and trimming were derived from the DNA. The repertoire holds over 75,000 clones, with approximately 83% as singletons. The CDR3 length is 13 residues. Unmatched junction bases numbered 3, after V lost 3 bases and J lost 5 bases. The V gene's germline CDR1 is KGHSH and CDR2 LQKENI. Sample: peripheral blood. The genes are TRBV18 and TRBJ1-1; 7 nucleotides match TRBD1. This TCR was recovered from a woman of 80 years or more with active or convalescent COVID-19. The CDR3 region has the DNA TGTGCCAGCTCACCCTCAGGGGGAACTGAAGCTTTCTTT. This codes for CASSPSGGTEAFF.